Given below is one TCR beta chain in context. Some clones are missing from TCRdb's copy, which holds only in-frame ones; the method was immunoSEQ multiplex PCR. The sample records 100,000 to 150,000 clones, about 80% being singletons. The sample comes from a study of blood T cell repertoires in COVID-19. Overall study context: COVID-19 samples, acute and convalescent, were from the United States, Italy and Spain. T cells, B-cell-depleted T cells, or PBMCs supplied cDNA or gDNA.

The length of the CDR3 is 15 residues. Per germline, CDR1 SGHRS and CDR2 YFSETQ. V was shortened by 0 bases and J by 2 bases, with 11 bases between the two germline ends. Those enrolled, adults aged roughly 18 to 89 years, came from about two dozen US areas. Assignment of participants to cohorts was predicated upon participant-reported clinical history. This receptor was obtained from a man aged 35 to 55 with acute COVID-19. The chain links TRBV5-1 to TRBJ2-5, with D possibly matching TRBD1 (5 bases). Material: PBMCs or T cells enriched from blood (not recorded which). The CDR3 loop reads CASSLEQGGQETQYF. The CDR3, as DNA: TGCGCCAGCAGCTTGGAGCAGGGCGGTCAAGAGACCCAGTACTTC.